The sample holds a few counts of the clone carrying this TCR beta chain. The data stem from a study of blood T cells in healthy people across ages. PCR was performed a second time for 7 to 11 cycles using a sample-barcoded 5' primer and a J-beta primer mix. From each sample, at least 3 million paired-end reads containing CDR3 were obtained. TCRdb itself ran the 5' RACE reads through MiXCR, one entry per CDR3 protein. Of around 280,000 distinct CDR3 sequences listed, roughly 29% were seen once; the top ten hold 25% to 35%. The origin of this receptor is a woman in her 70s in good health. Material for sequencing was blood.

CDR3: CASSLLPSGKPYEQYF. The CDR3, as DNA: TGTGCCAGCAGCTTACTTCCTAGCGGGAAACCCTACGAGCAGTACTTC. The chain uses TRBV9 and TRBJ2-7; 9 positions match TRBD2. With 4 bases clipped from V and 2 bases from J, the junction kept 10 bases outside the gene matches. CDR3 length: 16 residues. From germline, CDR1 is SGDLS and CDR2 YYNGEE.